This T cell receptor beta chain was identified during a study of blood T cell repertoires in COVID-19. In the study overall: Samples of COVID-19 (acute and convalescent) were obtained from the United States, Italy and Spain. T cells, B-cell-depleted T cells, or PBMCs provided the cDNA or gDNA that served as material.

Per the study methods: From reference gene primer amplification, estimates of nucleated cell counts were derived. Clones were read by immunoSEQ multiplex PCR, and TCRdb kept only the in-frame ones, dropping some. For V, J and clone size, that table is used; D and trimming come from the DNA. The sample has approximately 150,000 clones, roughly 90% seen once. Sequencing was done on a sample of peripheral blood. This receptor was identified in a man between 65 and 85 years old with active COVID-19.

As DNA, the CDR3 is TGTGCCAGCAGCGTCCGGACAGGGGGCCCCACTGAAGCTTTCTTT. This codes for CASSVRTGGPTEAFF. This chain links TRBV7-9 with TRBJ1-1; 11 bases align to TRBD1. V dropped 5 bases and J dropped 4; count of bases not matched to a gene: 6. This CDR3 is built from 15 residues. In germline, CDR1 is SEHNR, CDR2 FQNEAQ (reference sequence).